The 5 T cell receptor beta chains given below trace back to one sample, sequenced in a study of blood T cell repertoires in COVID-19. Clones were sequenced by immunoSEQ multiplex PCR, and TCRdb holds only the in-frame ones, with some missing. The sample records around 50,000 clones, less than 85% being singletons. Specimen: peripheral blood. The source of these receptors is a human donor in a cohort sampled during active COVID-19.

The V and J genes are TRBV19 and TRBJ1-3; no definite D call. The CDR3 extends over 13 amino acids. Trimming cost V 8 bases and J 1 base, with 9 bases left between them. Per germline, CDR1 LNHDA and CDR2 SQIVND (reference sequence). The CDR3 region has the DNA TGTGCCAGTGGGCGGGGTTCTGGAAACACCATATATTTT. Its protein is CASGRGSGNTIYF.

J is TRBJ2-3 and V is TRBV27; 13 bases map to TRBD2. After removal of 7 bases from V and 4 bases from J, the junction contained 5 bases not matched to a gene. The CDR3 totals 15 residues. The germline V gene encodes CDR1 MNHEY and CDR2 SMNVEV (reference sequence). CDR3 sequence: CASTGLAGVADTQYF. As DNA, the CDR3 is TGTGCCAGCACTGGACTAGCGGGGGTGGCAGATACGCAGTATTTT.

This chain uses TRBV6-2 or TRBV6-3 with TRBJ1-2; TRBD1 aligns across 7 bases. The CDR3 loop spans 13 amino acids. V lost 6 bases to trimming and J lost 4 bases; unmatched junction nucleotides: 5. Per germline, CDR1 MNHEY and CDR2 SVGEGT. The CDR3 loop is CASSPQGIYGYTF. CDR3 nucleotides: TGTGCCAGCAGCCCACAGGGGATCTATGGCTACACCTTC.

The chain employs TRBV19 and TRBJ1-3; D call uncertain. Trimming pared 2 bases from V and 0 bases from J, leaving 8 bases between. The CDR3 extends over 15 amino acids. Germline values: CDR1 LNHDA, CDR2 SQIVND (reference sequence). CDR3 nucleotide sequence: TGTGCCAGTAGTATACGGGAAGCCTCTGGAAACACCATATATTTT. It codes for CASSIREASGNTIYF.

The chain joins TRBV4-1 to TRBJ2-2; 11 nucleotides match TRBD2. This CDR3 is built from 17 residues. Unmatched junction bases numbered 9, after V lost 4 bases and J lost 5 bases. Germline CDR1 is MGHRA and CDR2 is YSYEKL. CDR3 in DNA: TGCGCCAGCAGCCGATCAGTAGCGGGGGGGCCGACCGGGGAGCTGTTTTTT. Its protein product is CASSRSVAGGPTGELFF.